The subject of this entry is one T cell receptor beta chain. Data came from immunoSEQ multiplex PCR; TCRdb stores just in-frame clones and leaves some out. Among 70,000 or so clones listed, 82% were seen once. Germline V CDR1 and CDR2: SGHVS, FNYEAQ. V lost 10 bases to trimming and J lost 3 bases, with 5 bases between them. The CDR3 is 10 amino acids. This sample stems from a study of blood T cell repertoires in COVID-19. Sequencing input: peripheral blood. V gene TRBV7-6 combines with J gene TRBJ2-3, with unresolved D. The TCR comes from a human donor in a cohort sampled during active COVID-19. The CDR3 bases are TGTGCCAAATTAACAGATACGCAGTATTTT. Translated, it gives CAKLTDTQYF. The complete variable domain, with remaining parts taken from reference TRBV7-6 and TRBJ2-3, reads GAGVSQSPRYKVTKRGQDVALRCDPISGHVSLYWYRQALGQGPEFLTYFNYEAQQDKSGLPNDRFSAERPEGSISTLTIQRTEQRDSAMYRCAKLTDTQYFGPGTRLTVL.